This record covers a single TCR beta chain. No antigen is known for it. CDR1 MRHNA and CDR2 SNTAGT come from the germline V gene. The CDR3 runs 17 residues. V lost 3 bases to trimming and J lost 8 bases, with 25 bases between them. Time point specified: time of PML onset. The data originate from a study of multiple sclerosis patients with progressive multifocal leukoencephalopathy. Whole-study findings and limits: Most PML patients had lower entropy, suggesting less diverse TRB repertoires.

Sequencing used immunoSEQ multiplex PCR; TCRdb keeps in-frame clones, though not all of them. This sample has tens of thousands of clones, with more than 80% found just once. The rearrangement links TRBV6-4 to TRBJ1-2; possible D gene TRBD1, 6 bases. The receptor comes from a woman in her twenties or thirties with progressive multifocal leukoencephalopathy. The specimen was PBMCs, collected from a patient treated with natalizumab. This CDR3 reads CASSDRPDVPRGRGYTF. CDR3 DNA sequence: TGTGCCAGCAGTGATAGACCTGACGTCCCGAGGGGGAGAGGCTACACCTTC.